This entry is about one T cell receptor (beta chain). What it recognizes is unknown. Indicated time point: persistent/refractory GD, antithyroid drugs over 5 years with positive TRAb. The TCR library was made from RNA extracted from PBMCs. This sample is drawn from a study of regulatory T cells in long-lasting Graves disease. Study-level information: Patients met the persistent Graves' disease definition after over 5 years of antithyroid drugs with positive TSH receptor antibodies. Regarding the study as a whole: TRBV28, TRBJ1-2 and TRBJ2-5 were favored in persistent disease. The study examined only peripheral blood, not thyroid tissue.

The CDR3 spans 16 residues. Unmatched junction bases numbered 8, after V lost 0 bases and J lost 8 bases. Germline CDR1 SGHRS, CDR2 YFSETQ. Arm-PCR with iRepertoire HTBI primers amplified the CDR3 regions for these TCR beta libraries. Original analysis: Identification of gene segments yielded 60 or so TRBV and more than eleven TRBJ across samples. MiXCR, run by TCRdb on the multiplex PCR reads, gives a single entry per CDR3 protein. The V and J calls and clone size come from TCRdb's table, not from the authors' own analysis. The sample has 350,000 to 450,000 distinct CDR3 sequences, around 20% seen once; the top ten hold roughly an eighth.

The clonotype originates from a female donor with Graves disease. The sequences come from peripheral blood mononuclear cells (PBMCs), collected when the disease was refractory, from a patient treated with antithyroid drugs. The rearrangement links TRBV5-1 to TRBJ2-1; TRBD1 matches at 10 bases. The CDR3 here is CASSLVATGGLDEQFF. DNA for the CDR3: TGCGCCAGCAGCTTGGTGGCGACAGGGGGCTTGGATGAGCAGTTCTTC.